This paragraph covers one T cell receptor (beta chain) sequence. Its antigen is unknown. The CDR3 is 12 amino acids. CDR1 SGHTA and CDR2 FQGNSA come from the germline V gene. With V trimmed by 1 base and J by 13 bases, 4 bases remained unmatched. TCRdb recomputed calls from the 5' RACE reads with MiXCR, one row per CDR3 protein. The sample yields approximately 700,000 distinct CDR3 sequences, roughly 18% seen once. This record belongs to a study of identical twins. Whole-study findings and limits: Within twin pairs, the out-of-frame alpha sequences they shared showed excess low generation probability. Cord blood beta clonotypes that were abundant carried fewer insertions, and memory repertoires showed no such trend.

Healthy Caucasian individuals made up all the donors. The data were also submitted as part of a second study, on T cells expressing NK-cell markers. That work states: Most of the eight sequenced donors tested HCMV-seropositive; one tested seronegative.

The chain carries TRBV7-2 and TRBJ2-1; 7 nucleotides match TRBD1. This receptor was obtained from a woman aged 18-35 years in good health. Material for sequencing was PBMCs. The CDR3 DNA follows: TGTGCCAGCAGCTTAGGGCAGGGGGTACAGTTCTTC. This gives the protein CASSLGQGVQFF.